The following is a T cell receptor (beta chain) sequence with its context. No antigen is known for it. The PCR was carried out with 60 Vbeta primers and 13 Jbeta primers. Measured with immunoSEQ multiplex PCR; TCRdb has only the in-frame clones, and not every one. The table has roughly 44,000 clones, approximately 84% seen once. The sample originates from a study of cytomegalovirus exposure and HLA in healthy donors. General study findings and limits: The study reported that TCR beta sequences accurately predicted HLA-A and HLA-B alleles in most subjects. An analysis that was carried out later associated some 17,000 TCR beta sequences with HLA alleles at 0.05 false discovery rate.

This CDR3 comprises 13 residues. Trimming took 1 base from V and 5 from J, leaving 8 bases between them. From germline, CDR1 is SGHNT and CDR2 YENEEA. This rearrangement joins TRBV11-3 to TRBJ2-5; weak D call: TRBD1 (5 bases). This receptor was taken from a man over 45 in good health and CMV-seronegative. The specimen sequenced was PBMCs. CDR3 nucleotides: TGTGCCAGCAGCTTAGGATCAGGGGAGACCCAGTACTTC. Translating gives CASSLGSGETQYF.